This T cell receptor beta chain comes out of a study of cytomegalovirus exposure and HLA in healthy donors. Study details: Researchers found that roughly 81% of over 350 genotyped donors fell within the Caucasian-associated ancestry cluster. General observations from the study: An apparent linkage of common viral pathogens to several of the most significant clusters emerged in a later analysis. Cytomegalovirus-associated TCR beta chains were listed, numbering around 150.

60 Vbeta and 13 Jbeta primers were used in PCR. In the study's own analysis: There were 70 million to 95 million unique TCR beta chains by a later count, and about 11 million of them were shared. Assay used: immunoSEQ multiplex PCR; TCRdb lists only in-frame clones, some missing. The DNA gave D and trimming, while V, J and clone size come from that table. The sample shows about 140,000 clones, and more than 0.8% sits with its ten largest clones. This CDR3 comprises 13 residues. Germline V gene data show CDR1 as KGHSH and CDR2 as LQKENI. V was cut by 5 bases and J by 0 bases, with 7 bases left in between. With respect to this clone: Antigen specificity is unknown.

This sequence originates from a male donor in good health and CMV-seronegative. The V gene is TRBV18, the J gene TRBJ2-5; D is uncertain. The sequencing input was PBMCs. The CDR3 DNA reads TGTGCCAGCTCATCCGGTCACCAAGAGACCCAGTACTTC. This codes for CASSSGHQETQYF.